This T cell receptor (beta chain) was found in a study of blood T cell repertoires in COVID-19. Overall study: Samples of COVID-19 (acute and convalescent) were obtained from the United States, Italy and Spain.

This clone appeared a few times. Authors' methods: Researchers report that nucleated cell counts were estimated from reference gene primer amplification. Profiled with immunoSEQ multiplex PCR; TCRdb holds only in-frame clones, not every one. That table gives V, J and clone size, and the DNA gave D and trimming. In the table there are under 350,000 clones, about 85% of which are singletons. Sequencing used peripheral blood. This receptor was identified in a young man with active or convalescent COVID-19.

In DNA, the CDR3 is TGTGCCACCAGTGCCTCCGGGACAGGGTCCTACGAGCAGTACTTC. Amino acids: CATSASGTGSYEQYF. The V call is TRBV24-1, the J call TRBJ2-7; 9 bases map to TRBD1. The CDR3 totals 15 residues. Germline V gene sequence: CDR1 KGHDR, CDR2 SFDVKD. Trimming cost V 5 bases and J 1 base; bases outside gene matches: 5.